The TCR beta chain under discussion was sequenced for a study of CD8 T cells in ankylosing spondylitis. A single record per CDR3 protein comes from TCRdb applying MiXCR to the 5' RACE reads. The table shows 250,000 to 350,000 distinct CDR3 sequences, with roughly 20% occurring only once. This clonotype was obtained from a male donor with ankylosing spondylitis or in good health (not recorded which). Sequenced material: blood, either unsorted or a sorted T cell fraction (not recorded which).

CDR3 nucleotide sequence: TGCAGCGTTGAAGATCAAGGGGAGTGGGGGCGAAAACGGAAAAAGGGGGTCTATGGCTACACCTTC. As protein: CSVEDQGEWGRKRKKGVYGYTF. The chain links TRBV29-1 to TRBJ1-2; D is perhaps TRBD1 (6 bases). V lost 0 bases and J lost 4, with 36 bases in between. From germline, CDR1 is SQVTM and CDR2 ANQGSEA. This CDR3 has 22 residues. Combining the CDR3 with reference TRBV29-1 and TRBJ1-2 gives the whole variable domain SAVISQKPSRDICQRGTSLTIQCQVDSQVTMMFWYRQQPGQSLTLIATANQGSEATYESGFVIDKFPISRPNLTFSTLTVSNMSPEDSSIYLCSVEDQGEWGRKRKKGVYGYTFGSGTRLTVV.